This TCR beta chain was found in a study of cytomegalovirus exposure and HLA in healthy donors. Study observations and caveats: Most TCR sequences were rare, but some public TCRs occurred in many donors.

Only one count was recorded for this clone. Its antigen remains unidentified. The donors formed part of the roughly 120-subject validation cohort, distinct from the roughly 700-subject first cohort. Generated by immunoSEQ multiplex PCR, the TCRdb table keeps only in-frame clones and is missing some. The data show 110,000 to 150,000 clones, with about 95% seen just once and less than 2% held by the top ten. The CDR3 has 15 residues. V dropped 5 bases and J dropped 9; count of bases not matched to a gene: 10. From germline, CDR1 is MNHEY and CDR2 SMNVEV (reference sequence). The receptor was isolated from a man aged 18 to 30 in good health and CMV-seropositive. What was sequenced was PBMCs. The V call is TRBV27, the J call TRBJ2-1; the match to TRBD2 covers 10 bases. CDR3 in amino acids: CASSRPGLAFGEQFF. The CDR3 DNA sequence: TGTGCCAGCAGTCGCCCGGGACTAGCGTTCGGTGAGCAGTTCTTC.